A single sample gave rise to the 27 T cell receptor beta chains below, sequenced in a study of vaccination effects on CD4 cells after COVID-19. These TCRs are of unknown antigen specificity. Assay used: immunoSEQ multiplex PCR; TCRdb lists only in-frame clones, some missing. The sample has 50,000 to 65,000 clones, approximately 75% seen once; the top ten hold less than 7.5%. Peptide-pool stimulation followed by sequencing identified expanded antigen-specific CD4+ clonotypes in the ViraFEST assay. Culture lasted about 10 days before CD4+ T cell isolation. The study found no prior SARS-CoV-2 infection in the vaccine recipients, who tested negative for nucleocapsid antibodies. The material sequenced was CD4+ T cells from PBMCs cultured with HCoV-OC43 spike peptides, taken before COVID-19 vaccination. Specified subset: HCoV-OC43 spike overlapping peptide pool stimulation. All receptors derive from a human donor who received a COVID-19 vaccine.

The V gene is TRBV10-1, the J gene TRBJ2-7, with no clear D. There are 12 residues in the CDR3. V was pared by 6 bases and J by 7 bases, with 13 bases between. Germline CDR1 is WNHNN and CDR2 is SYGVQD (reference sequence). CDR3 amino acids: CASRPLFGEQYV. CDR3 coding DNA: TGCGCCAGCAGACCCCTCTTTGGTGAGCAGTACGTC.

The chain carries TRBV5-1 and TRBJ2-2; 11 bases map to TRBD2. V shed 2 bases and J 3 bases; nucleotides not matched to a gene: 3. Germline V gives CDR1 SGHRS, CDR2 YFSETQ. The CDR3 runs to 16 residues. Here the CDR3 DNA reads TGCGCCAGCAGCTTAGGGACTAGCGGATACACCGGGGAGCTGTTTTTT. Residues: CASSLGTSGYTGELFF.

This sequence joins TRBV5-6 and TRBJ2-7, with 15 bases matching TRBD2. Germline V gene lookup returns CDR1 SGHDT and CDR2 YYEEEE. V shed 3 bases and J 0 bases; nucleotides not matched to a gene: 7. The CDR3 has 18 amino acids. The CDR3 region is CASSWGTSGGPNSYEQYV. The CDR3 nucleotides are TGTGCCAGCAGCTGGGGGACTAGCGGGGGGCCGAACTCCTACGAGCAGTACGTC.

The chain is built from TRBV10-3 and TRBJ2-3; tentatively, D is TRBD2 (5 bases). Germline V lookup: CDR1 ENHRY, CDR2 SYGVKD. The V gene lost 11 bases and the J gene lost 2 bases, with 11 bases spanning the gap. This CDR3 is 12 amino acids long. The CDR3 DNA sequence: TGTGCCTCCGCCGGGGACACAGATACGCAGTATTTT. This encodes CASAGDTDTQYF.

The V call is TRBV18, the J call TRBJ2-3; TRBD2 agrees at 7 bases. The CDR3 consists of 17 residues. Germline CDR1 reads KGHSH; CDR2 reads LQKENI. Trimming took 6 bases from V and 3 from J; bases not matched to a gene: 15. For the CDR3, the DNA is TGTGCCAGCTCCCTAGGAGCGGGGAGTGGTGGAACAGATACGCAGTATTTT. Translation gives CASSLGAGSGGTDTQYF.

The gene calls are TRBV5-1 and TRBJ2-7, with a weak D call TRBD1 (5 bases). Germline assignment: CDR1 SGHRS and CDR2 YFSETQ. The CDR3 consists of 14 residues. Deletions cut 1 base from V and 5 bases from J, with 13 bases between. CDR3 in DNA: TGCGCCAGCAGCTTGTTGGGCAGGGCTGACGAGCAGTACGTC. Translating it yields CASSLLGRADEQYV.

The rearrangement links TRBV19 to TRBJ1-5; D is ambiguous. Trimming took 5 bases from V and 0 from J, leaving 11 bases between them. This CDR3 has 15 amino acids. The germline V gene has CDR1 LNHDA and CDR2 SQIVND (reference sequence). In DNA, the CDR3 is TGTGCCAGTAGTGCCGACACCTATAGCAATCAGCCCCAGCATTTT. Its translation: CASSADTYSNQPQHF.

The V call is TRBV5-4, the J call TRBJ1-2; D gene uncertain. Trimming cost V 2 bases and J 5 bases, with 7 bases left between them. The CDR3 spans 12 residues. The germline V gene has CDR1 SGHNT and CDR2 YYREEE (reference sequence). CDR3 sequence: CASSFEGYGYTF. CDR3 nucleotide sequence: TGTGCCAGCAGCTTTGAAGGATATGGCTACACCTTC.

V gene TRBV24-1 combines with J gene TRBJ1-1; possible D gene TRBD1, 6 bases. From germline, CDR1 is KGHDR and CDR2 SFDVKD. Trimming pared 3 bases from V and 6 bases from J, leaving 13 bases between. This CDR3 is 14 amino acids long. CDR3 DNA: TGTGCCACCAGTGATCGGGGGGGCAGCTCTGAAGCTTTCTTT. Its protein product is CATSDRGGSSEAFF.

The chain carries TRBV3-1 (or the pseudogene TRBV3-2) and TRBJ2-1; D could derive from TRBD1 or TRBD2 (6 bases each). The CDR3 runs to 13 residues. Deletions cut 5 bases from V and 11 bases from J, with 16 bases between. Germline V gene lookup returns CDR1 LGHDT and CDR2 YNNKEL (reference sequence). CDR3 in amino acids: CASSDQPGGKQFF. The CDR3 DNA reads TGTGCCAGCAGCGACCAACCCGGGGGCAAGCAGTTCTTC.

The chain combines TRBV18 with TRBJ1-1, with D possibly being TRBD1 (6 bases). This CDR3 contains 15 residues. Looked up from germline, CDR1 is KGHSH and CDR2 is LQKENI. V gave up 6 bases and J gave up 1 base, with 15 bases separating them. CDR3: CASSPSQGQNTEAFF. The CDR3 nucleotides read TGTGCCAGCTCGCCGTCCCAGGGGCAGAACACTGAAGCTTTCTTT. The full variable domain, rest sourced from reference TRBV18 and TRBJ1-1, is NAGVMQNPRHLVRRRGQEARLRCSPMKGHSHVYWYRQLPEEGLKFMVYLQKENIIDESGMPKERFSAEFPKEGPSILRIQQVVRGDSAAYFCASSPSQGQNTEAFFGQGTRLTVV.

Note on this clone: The sample carries other DNA sequences with the same CDR3. CDR3 region: CASSLVGNTEAFF. In DNA, the CDR3 is TGTGCCAGCAGCTTAGTAGGGAACACTGAAGCTTTCTTT. This chain connects TRBV7-9 to TRBJ1-1; D remains unclear. The V gene's germline CDR1 is SEHNR and CDR2 FQNEAQ (reference sequence). This CDR3 is 13 amino acids long. V shed 1 base and J shed 1 base, with 4 bases lying between them. Filled out from reference TRBV7-9 and TRBJ1-1, the complete variable domain reads DTGVSQNPRHKITKRGQNVTFRCDPISEHNRLYWYRQTLGQGPEFLTYFQNEAQLEKSRLLSDRFSAERPKGSFSTLEIQRTEQGDSAMYLCASSLVGNTEAFFGQGTRLTVV.

V gene TRBV2 combines with J gene TRBJ1-1; tentative D call: TRBD1 (5 bases). V shed 5 bases and J shed 4 bases, with 14 bases lying between them. Germline CDR1 and CDR2: SNHLY and FYNNEI. There are 14 residues in the CDR3. The CDR3 is CASSRTVQGTEAFF. In nucleotides, the CDR3 is TGTGCCAGCAGTAGGACGGTCCAGGGCACTGAAGCTTTCTTT.

V gene TRBV6-4 combines with J gene TRBJ2-2; D gene uncertain. Trimming cost V 4 bases and J 6 bases, with 21 bases left between them. CDR1 and CDR2 (germline): MRHNA, SNTAGT. The CDR3 contains 17 residues. CDR3 in DNA: TGTGCCAGCAGTGCCCTCGGACCGGTCCCTGCACCCGGGGAGCTGTTTTTT. Translation gives CASSALGPVPAPGELFF.

The sample holds one count of this clone. This chain uses TRBV18 with TRBJ1-1; no clear D. The CDR3 is made up of 15 amino acids. The ends were cut back, 0 bases at V and 5 bases at J, with 13 bases in the middle. CDR1 is KGHSH and CDR2 is LQKENI in the germline V gene. CDR3 residues: CASSPPNRAGTEAFF. The CDR3 DNA reads TGTGCCAGCTCACCACCCAACAGAGCGGGGACTGAAGCTTTCTTT.

This clone was observed a handful of times. V gene TRBV3-1 (or the pseudogene TRBV3-2) combines with J gene TRBJ1-6; D remains ambiguous. The CDR3 is 13 amino acids. V was pared by 4 bases and J by 9 bases, with 10 bases between. The germline V gene encodes CDR1 LGHDT and CDR2 YNNKEL (reference sequence). CDR3 in DNA: TGTGCCAGCAGCCCTTCTGGAGGTTCACCCCTCCACTTT. Translating gives CASSPSGGSPLHF.

The rearrangement uses TRBV7-2 and TRBJ1-1, with D hard to call. The CDR3 length is 12 residues. Trimming removed 4 bases at V and 6 bases at J, with 9 bases between. The germline V gene has CDR1 SGHTA and CDR2 FQGNSA. CDR3 residues: CASSWVNAEAFF. The DNA for the CDR3 is TGTGCCAGCAGCTGGGTAAATGCTGAAGCTTTCTTT.

The V call is TRBV6-1, the J call TRBJ2-7, with D tentatively TRBD2 (6 bases). The V gene's germline CDR1 is MNHNS and CDR2 SASEGT. CDR3 size: 14 residues. Trimming took off 3 bases at V and 3 bases at J, with 12 bases between the two ends. Here the CDR3 reads CASSEVGGLYEQYV. The CDR3 DNA is TGTGCCAGCAGTGAGGTCGGGGGACTCTACGAGCAGTACGTC.

The chain employs TRBV7-9 and TRBJ2-1; 8 nucleotides match TRBD1. The V segment lost 11 bases and the J segment 6 bases; nucleotides outside the gene matches: 6. In germline, CDR1 is SEHNR, CDR2 FQNEAQ (reference sequence). CDR3 length: 12 residues. Here the CDR3 DNA reads TGTGCCGGACAGGGTCCCCCCAATGAGCAGTTCTTC. Translated, it gives CAGQGPPNEQFF.

The chain carries TRBV6-2 or TRBV6-3 and TRBJ1-5; D remains unclear. The CDR3 runs to 14 residues. The ends were cut back, 6 bases at V and 4 bases at J, with 13 bases in the middle. The germline V gene encodes CDR1 MNHEY and CDR2 SVGEGT. As DNA, the CDR3 is TGTGCCAGCAGCCCCACAGCGCTAAATCAGCCCCAGCATTTT. Amino acid sequence: CASSPTALNQPQHF.

The chain couples TRBV24-1 to TRBJ1-1, with D maybe TRBD1 (6 bases). Between the trimmed V and J ends, which lost 9 bases and 1 base, there was a span of 11 bases. This CDR3 region has 13 residues. Germline values: CDR1 KGHDR, CDR2 SFDVKD. The CDR3 nucleotides read TGTGCCACCCGGGGACACAAGAACACTGAAGCTTTCTTT. Its protein is CATRGHKNTEAFF.

V gene TRBV18 combines with J gene TRBJ2-5; 7 bases agree with TRBD1. The CDR3 loop spans 15 amino acids. V lost 3 bases to trimming and J lost 1 base; unmatched junction nucleotides: 5. Germline V gene lookup returns CDR1 KGHSH and CDR2 LQKENI. Here the CDR3 DNA reads TGTGCCAGCTCACCGTACAGGGGTATCCAAGAGACCCAGTACTTC. It encodes CASSPYRGIQETQYF.

The V gene is TRBV7-2, the J gene TRBJ2-5; 9 bases are a match to TRBD2. J gave up 5 bases and V 5 bases, and 9 bases lay outside the gene matches. The CDR3 contains 15 residues. Germline values: CDR1 SGHTA, CDR2 FQGNSA. The CDR3 reads CASSRGGAGEETQYF. CDR3 DNA: TGTGCCAGCAGCCGCGGGGGGGCCGGGGAGGAGACCCAGTACTTC.

V gene TRBV6-1 combines with J gene TRBJ2-4, with 9 bases matching TRBD1. This CDR3 is built from 18 residues. Trimming cost V 4 bases and J 0 bases; bases outside gene matches: 10. From germline, CDR1 is MNHNS and CDR2 SASEGT. In DNA, the CDR3 is TGTGCCAGCAGTGGGTGGACAGGGGCATGGATAGCCAAAAACATTCAGTACTTC. This gives the protein CASSGWTGAWIAKNIQYF.

V is TRBV6-5 and J is TRBJ1-1; TRBD1 matches 7 bases. The CDR3 length is 16 residues. Trimming removed 2 bases from V and 1 base from J; junction bases left unmatched: 7. Germline loops: CDR1 MNHEY, CDR2 SVGAGI. The CDR3 DNA follows: TGTGCCAGCAGTTACCTAAGGGGGCAGGGGAACACTGAAGCTTTCTTT. It encodes CASSYLRGQGNTEAFF.

This chain connects TRBV5-1 to TRBJ1-2; D gene ambiguous. The CDR3 is 15 amino acids. Per germline, CDR1 SGHRS and CDR2 YFSETQ. Deletions cut 0 bases from V and 0 bases from J, with 9 bases between. Written as DNA, the CDR3 is TGCGCCAGCAGCTTGGGGCAGACGGCTAACTATGGCTACACCTTC. Its protein product is CASSLGQTANYGYTF.

This clone was seen only a few times. The chain links TRBV11-2 to TRBJ2-1, with D perhaps assigned TRBD1 or TRBD2 (5 bases each). The germline V gene has CDR1 SGHAT and CDR2 FQNNGV. This CDR3 contains 14 residues. With 5 bases removed from V and 9 bases from J, the gap between germline ends came to 17 bases. The CDR3 nucleotides are TGTGCCAGCAGCCGCGACAGAGCTCGGGGTGAGCAGTTCTTC. Translation gives CASSRDRARGEQFF.